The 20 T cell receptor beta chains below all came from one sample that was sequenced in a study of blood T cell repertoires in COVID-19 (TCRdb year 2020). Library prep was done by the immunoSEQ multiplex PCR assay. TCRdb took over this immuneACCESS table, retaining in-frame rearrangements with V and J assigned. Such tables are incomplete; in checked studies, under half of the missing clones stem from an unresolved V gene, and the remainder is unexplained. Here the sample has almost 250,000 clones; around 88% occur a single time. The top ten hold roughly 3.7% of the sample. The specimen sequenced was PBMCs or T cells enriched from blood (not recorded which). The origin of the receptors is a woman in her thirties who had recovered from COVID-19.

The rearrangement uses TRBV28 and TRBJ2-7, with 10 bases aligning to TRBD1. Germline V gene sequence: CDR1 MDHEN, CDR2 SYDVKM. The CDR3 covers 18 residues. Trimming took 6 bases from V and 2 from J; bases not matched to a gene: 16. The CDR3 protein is CASSLFLGPGQGTYEQYF. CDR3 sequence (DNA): TGTGCCAGCAGCCTATTTCTGGGCCCGGGACAGGGGACCTACGAGCAGTACTTC.

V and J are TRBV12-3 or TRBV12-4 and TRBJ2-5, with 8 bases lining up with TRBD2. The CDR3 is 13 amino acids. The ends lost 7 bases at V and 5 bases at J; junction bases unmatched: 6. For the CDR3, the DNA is TGTGCCAGCACTCCAGCGGGAGTGGAGACCCAGTACTTC. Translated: CASTPAGVETQYF.

CDR3 residues: CASSLALGGSGTGELFF. CDR3 sequence (DNA): TGTGCCAGCAGCTTAGCGCTGGGCGGGAGTGGCACCGGGGAGCTGTTTTTT. This rearrangement joins TRBV7-6 to TRBJ2-2, with 7 positions matching TRBD2. This CDR3 is built from 17 residues. J was trimmed by 4 bases and V by 0 bases; bases with no gene match: 8. Germline V CDR1 and CDR2: SGHVS, FNYEAQ.

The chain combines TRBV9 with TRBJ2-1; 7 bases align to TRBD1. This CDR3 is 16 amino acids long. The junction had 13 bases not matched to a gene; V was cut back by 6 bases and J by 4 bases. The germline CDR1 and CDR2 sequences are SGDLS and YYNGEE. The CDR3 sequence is CASTVGVGQTYNEQFF. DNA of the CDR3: TGTGCCAGCACTGTGGGGGTGGGACAGACGTACAATGAGCAGTTCTTC.

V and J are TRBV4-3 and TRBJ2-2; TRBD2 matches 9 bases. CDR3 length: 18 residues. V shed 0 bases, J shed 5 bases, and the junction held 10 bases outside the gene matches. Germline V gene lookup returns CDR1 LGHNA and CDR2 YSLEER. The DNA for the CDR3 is TGCGCCAGCAGCCAAGAATGGGGTAGCGGGAGTAGAACCGGGGAGCTGTTTTTT. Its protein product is CASSQEWGSGSRTGELFF.

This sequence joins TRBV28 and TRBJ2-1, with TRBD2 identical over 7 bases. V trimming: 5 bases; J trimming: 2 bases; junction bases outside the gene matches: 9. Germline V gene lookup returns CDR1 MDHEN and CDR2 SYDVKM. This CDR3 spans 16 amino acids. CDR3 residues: CASSTSSGGTYNEQFF. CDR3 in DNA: TGTGCCAGCAGTACTTCTAGCGGAGGGACCTACAATGAGCAGTTCTTC.

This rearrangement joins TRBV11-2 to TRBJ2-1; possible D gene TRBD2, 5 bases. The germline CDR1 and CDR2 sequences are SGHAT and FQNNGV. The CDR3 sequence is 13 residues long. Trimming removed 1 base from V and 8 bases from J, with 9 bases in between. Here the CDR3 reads CASSLAGSDEQFF. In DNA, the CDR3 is TGTGCCAGCAGCTTAGCGGGGTCGGATGAGCAGTTCTTC. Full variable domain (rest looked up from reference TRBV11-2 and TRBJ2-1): EAGVAQSPRYKIIEKRQSVAFWCNPISGHATLYWYQQILGQGPKLLIQFQNNGVVDDSQLPKDRFSAERLKGVDSTLKIQPAKLEDSAVYLCASSLAGSDEQFFGPGTRLTVL.

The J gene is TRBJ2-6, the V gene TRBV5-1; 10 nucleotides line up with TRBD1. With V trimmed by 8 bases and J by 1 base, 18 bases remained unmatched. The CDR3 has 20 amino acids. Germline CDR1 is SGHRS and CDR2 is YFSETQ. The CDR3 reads CASSAGTGDYLGSGANVLTF. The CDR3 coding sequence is TGCGCCAGTTCCGCCGGGACAGGGGATTATTTGGGGTCTGGGGCCAACGTCCTGACTTTC.

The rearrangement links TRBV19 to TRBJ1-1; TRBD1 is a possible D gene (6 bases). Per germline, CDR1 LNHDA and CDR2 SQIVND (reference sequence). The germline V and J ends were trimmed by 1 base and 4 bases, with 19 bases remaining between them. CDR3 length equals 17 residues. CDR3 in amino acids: CASSIAGHRGPSTEAFF. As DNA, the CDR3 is TGTGCCAGTAGTATAGCGGGACACCGGGGACCCAGCACTGAAGCTTTCTTT. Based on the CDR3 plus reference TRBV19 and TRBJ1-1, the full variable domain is DGGITQSPKYLFRKEGQNVTLSCEQNLNHDAMYWYRQDPGQGLRLIYYSQIVNDFQKGDIAEGYSVSREKKESFPLTVTSAQKNPTAFYLCASSIAGHRGPSTEAFFGQGTRLTVV.

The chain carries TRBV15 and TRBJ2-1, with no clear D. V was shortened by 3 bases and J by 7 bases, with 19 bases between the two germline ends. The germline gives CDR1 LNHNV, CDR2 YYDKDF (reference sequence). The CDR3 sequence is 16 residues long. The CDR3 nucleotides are TGTGCCACCAGCAGGCTCGAGGTTAGCCACCCTAATGAGCAGTTCTTC. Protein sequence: CATSRLEVSHPNEQFF.

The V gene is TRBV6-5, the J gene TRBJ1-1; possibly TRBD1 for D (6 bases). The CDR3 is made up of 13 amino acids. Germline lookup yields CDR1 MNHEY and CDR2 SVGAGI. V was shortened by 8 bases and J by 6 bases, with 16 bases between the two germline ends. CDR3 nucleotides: TGTGCCAGCGCTAGATACAGGGCCTCTGAAGCTTTCTTT. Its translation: CASARYRASEAFF.

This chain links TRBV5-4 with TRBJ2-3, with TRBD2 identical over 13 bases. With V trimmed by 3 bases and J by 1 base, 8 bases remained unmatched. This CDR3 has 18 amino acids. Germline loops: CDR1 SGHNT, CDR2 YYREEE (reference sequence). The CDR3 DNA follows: TGTGCCAGCAGCTCCAGACACGGACTAGCGGGAGGCACAGATACGCAGTATTTT. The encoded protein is CASSSRHGLAGGTDTQYF. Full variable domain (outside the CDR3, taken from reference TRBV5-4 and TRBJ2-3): ETGVTQSPTHLIKTRGQQVTLRCSSQSGHNTVSWYQQALGQGPQFIFQYYREEENGRGNFPPRFSGLQFPNYSSELNVNALELDDSALYLCASSSRHGLAGGTDTQYFGPGTRLTVL.

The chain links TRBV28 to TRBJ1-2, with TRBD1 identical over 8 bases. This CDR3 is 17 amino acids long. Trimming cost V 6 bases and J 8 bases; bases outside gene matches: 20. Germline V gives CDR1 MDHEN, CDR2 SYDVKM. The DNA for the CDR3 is TGTGCCAGCAGCAGGGCTGGGACAGGTTATCTTCTCGAGGGCTACACCTTC. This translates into CASSRAGTGYLLEGYTF.

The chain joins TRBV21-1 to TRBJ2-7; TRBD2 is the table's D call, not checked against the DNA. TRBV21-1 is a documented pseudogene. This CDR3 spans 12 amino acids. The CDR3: CASSKGGFEQYF. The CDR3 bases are TGTGCCAGCAGCAAAGGAGGATTTGAGCAGTACTTC.

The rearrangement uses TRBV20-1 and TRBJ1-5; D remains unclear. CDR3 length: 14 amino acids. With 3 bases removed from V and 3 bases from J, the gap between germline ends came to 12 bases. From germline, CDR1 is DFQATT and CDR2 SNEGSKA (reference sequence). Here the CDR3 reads CSASFPSSNQPQHF. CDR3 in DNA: TGCAGTGCTAGTTTCCCGTCCTCCAATCAGCCCCAGCATTTT.

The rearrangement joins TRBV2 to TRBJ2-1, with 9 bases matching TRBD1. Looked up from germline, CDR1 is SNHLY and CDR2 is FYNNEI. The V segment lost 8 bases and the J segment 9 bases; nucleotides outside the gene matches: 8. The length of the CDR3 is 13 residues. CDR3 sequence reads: CASEGQGRGEQFF. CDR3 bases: TGTGCCAGCGAGGGACAGGGTCGTGGTGAGCAGTTCTTC.

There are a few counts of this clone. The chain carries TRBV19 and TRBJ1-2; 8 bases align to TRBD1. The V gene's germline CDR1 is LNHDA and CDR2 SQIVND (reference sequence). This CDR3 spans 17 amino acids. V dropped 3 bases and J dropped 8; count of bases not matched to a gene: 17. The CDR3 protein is CASSIAGDRGQVRGYTF. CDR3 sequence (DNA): TGTGCCAGTAGTATTGCTGGAGACAGGGGACAAGTTCGGGGCTACACCTTC.

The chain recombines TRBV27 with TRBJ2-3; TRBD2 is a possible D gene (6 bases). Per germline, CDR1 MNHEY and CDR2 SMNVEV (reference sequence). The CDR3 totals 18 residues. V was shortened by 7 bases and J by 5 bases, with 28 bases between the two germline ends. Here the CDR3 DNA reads TGTGCCAGCAACCGGAACTTCCGGACAAGGGACTCATTAGATACGCAGTATTTT. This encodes CASNRNFRTRDSLDTQYF.

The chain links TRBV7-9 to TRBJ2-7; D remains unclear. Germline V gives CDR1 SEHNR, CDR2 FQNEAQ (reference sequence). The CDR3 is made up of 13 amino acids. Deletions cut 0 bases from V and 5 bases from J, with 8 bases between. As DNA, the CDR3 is TGTGCCAGCAGCTTAGCGACTCCCCACGAGCAGTACTTC. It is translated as CASSLATPHEQYF.

CDR3 region: CASSYAGAPYGYTF. As DNA, the CDR3 is TGTGCCAGCAGTTATGCGGGGGCTCCCTATGGCTACACCTTC. V and J are TRBV6-2 or TRBV6-3 and TRBJ1-2; the D gene is possibly TRBD1 (6 bases). V shed 3 bases and J shed 4 bases, with 12 bases lying between them. Germline-derived CDR1 and CDR2 are MNHEY and SVGEGT. CDR3 length: 14 amino acids.